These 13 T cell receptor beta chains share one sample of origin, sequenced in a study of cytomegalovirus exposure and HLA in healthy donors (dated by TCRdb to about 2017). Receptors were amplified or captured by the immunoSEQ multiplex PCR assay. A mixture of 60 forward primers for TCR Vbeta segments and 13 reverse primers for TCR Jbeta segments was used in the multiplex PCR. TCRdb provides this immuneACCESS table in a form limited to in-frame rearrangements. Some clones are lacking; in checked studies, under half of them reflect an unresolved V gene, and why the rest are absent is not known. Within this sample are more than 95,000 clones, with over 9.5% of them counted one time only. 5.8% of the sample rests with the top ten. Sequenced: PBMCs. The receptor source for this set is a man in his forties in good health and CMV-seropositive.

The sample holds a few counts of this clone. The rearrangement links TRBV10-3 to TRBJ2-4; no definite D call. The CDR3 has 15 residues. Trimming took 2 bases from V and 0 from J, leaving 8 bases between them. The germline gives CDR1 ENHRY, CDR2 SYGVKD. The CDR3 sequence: CAISEGGLAKNIQYF. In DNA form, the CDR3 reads TGTGCCATCAGTGAGGGCGGCTTAGCCAAAAACATTCAGTACTTC.

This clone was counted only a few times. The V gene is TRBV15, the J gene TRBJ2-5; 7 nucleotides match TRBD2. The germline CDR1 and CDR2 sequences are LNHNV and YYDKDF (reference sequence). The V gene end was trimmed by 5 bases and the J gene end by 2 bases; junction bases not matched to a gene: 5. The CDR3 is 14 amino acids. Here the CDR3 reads CATSGRGGQETQYF. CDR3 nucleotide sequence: TGTGCCACCAGCGGGAGGGGCGGTCAAGAGACCCAGTACTTC.

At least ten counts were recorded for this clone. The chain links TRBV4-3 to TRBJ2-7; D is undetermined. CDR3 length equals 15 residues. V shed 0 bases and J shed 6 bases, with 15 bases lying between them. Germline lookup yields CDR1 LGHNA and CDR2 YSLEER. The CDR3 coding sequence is TGCGCCAGCAGCCAAGATCAGCGCCCATCTAGCGAGCAGTACTTC. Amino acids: CASSQDQRPSSEQYF.

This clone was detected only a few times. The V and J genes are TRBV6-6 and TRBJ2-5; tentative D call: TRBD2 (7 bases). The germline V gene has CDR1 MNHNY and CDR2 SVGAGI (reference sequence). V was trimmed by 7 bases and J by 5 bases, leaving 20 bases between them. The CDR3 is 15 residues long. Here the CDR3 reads CASILAVGGGETQYF. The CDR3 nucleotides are TGTGCCAGCATCCTCGCAGTGGGAGGGGGGGAGACCCAGTACTTC.

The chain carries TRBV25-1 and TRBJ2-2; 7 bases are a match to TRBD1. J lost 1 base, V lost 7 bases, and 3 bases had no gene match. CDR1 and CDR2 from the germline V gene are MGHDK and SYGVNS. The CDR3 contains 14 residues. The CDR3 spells CASTRTGNTGELFF. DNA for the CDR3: TGTGCCAGCACCCGGACAGGGAACACCGGGGAGCTGTTTTTT.

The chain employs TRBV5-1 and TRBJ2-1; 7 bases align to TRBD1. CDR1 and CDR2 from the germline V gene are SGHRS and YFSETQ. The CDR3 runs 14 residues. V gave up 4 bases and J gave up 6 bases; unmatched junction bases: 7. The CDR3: CASSRTGPGNEQFF. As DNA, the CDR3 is TGCGCCAGCAGCCGGACAGGCCCAGGCAATGAGCAGTTCTTC.

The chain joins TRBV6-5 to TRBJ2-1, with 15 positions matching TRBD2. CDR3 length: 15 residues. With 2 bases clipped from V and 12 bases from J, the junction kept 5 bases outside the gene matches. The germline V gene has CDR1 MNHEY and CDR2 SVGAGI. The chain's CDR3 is CASSYEGTSGRRQFF. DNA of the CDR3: TGTGCCAGCAGTTACGAGGGGACTAGCGGGAGGAGGCAGTTCTTC.

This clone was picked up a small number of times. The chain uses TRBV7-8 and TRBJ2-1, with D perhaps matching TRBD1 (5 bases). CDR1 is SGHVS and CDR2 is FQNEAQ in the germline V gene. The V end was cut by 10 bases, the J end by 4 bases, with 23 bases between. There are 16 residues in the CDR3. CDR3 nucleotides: TGTGCCACAAAAGGGGCTCCAACCTCCATATACAATGAGCAGTTCTTC. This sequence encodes CATKGAPTSIYNEQFF.

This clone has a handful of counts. The CDR3 region is CASSSLAGELDTQYF. The CDR3 coding sequence is TGTGCCAGCAGCTCACTAGCGGGAGAACTAGATACGCAGTATTTT. The rearrangement uses TRBV5-4 and TRBJ2-3, with 11 bases lining up with TRBD2. V shed 3 bases, J shed 5 bases, and the junction held 5 bases outside the gene matches. The CDR3 has 15 residues. Germline values: CDR1 SGHNT, CDR2 YYREEE (reference sequence).

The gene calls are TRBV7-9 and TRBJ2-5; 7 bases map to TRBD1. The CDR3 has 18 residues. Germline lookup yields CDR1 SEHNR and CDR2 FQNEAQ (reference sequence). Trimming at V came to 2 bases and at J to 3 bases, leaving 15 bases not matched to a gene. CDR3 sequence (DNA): TGTGCCAGCAGCTTATTGGGGATCCGGGGACAGTTTAAAGAGACCCAGTACTTC. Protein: CASSLLGIRGQFKETQYF.

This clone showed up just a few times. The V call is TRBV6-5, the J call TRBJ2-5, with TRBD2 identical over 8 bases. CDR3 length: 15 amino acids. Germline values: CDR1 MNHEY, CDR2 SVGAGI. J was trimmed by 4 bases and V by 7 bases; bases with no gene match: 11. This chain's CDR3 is CASKGLGDRLETQYF. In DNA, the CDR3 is TGTGCCAGCAAGGGACTAGGGGATCGTTTAGAGACCCAGTACTTC.

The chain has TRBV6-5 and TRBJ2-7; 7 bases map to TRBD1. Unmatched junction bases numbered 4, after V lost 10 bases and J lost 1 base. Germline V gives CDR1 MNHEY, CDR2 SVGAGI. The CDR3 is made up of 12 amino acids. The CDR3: CATRDRSYEQYF. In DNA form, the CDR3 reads TGTGCCACGAGGGACAGATCCTACGAGCAGTACTTC.

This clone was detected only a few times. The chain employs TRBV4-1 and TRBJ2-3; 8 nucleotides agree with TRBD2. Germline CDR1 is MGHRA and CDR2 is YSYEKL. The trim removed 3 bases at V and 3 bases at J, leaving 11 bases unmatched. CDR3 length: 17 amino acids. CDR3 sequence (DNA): TGCGCCAGCAGCCATTCCCAAGCGGGAGCGGGAACAGATACGCAGTATTTT. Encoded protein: CASSHSQAGAGTDTQYF.